This TCR beta chain originates from a study of radiation and T cells in renal cell carcinoma. Looking at the study overall: Nephrectomy followed 15 Gy stereotactic body radiation by 4 weeks.

This table comes from immunoSEQ multiplex PCR, and its TCRdb copy is limited to in-frame clones, with some not included. The repertoire includes 120,000 or so clones, around 85% of them detected once, and roughly 5.9% sits in the top ten. Time point of the sample: blood 2 weeks post-SBRT. The treatment is: 15 Gy SBRT to primary tumor, nephrectomy 4 weeks later. Serial blood draws occurred at baseline and 2 and 4 weeks post-SBRT. Overall study findings and caveats: In blood, top tumor clones expanded by 2 weeks, shrinking by 4.

Germline V gene sequence: CDR1 SGHRS, CDR2 YFSETQ. V gave up 5 bases and J gave up 1 base, with 16 bases separating them. The CDR3 length is 15 residues. A word on this clone: No antigen is known for it.

Here the sequenced sample was blood, taken from a patient whose treatment included radiotherapy and nephrectomy. The rearrangement joins TRBV5-1 to TRBJ2-7; either TRBD1 or TRBD2 may supply D (5 bases each). The origin of this receptor is a man aged 50 to 60 with renal cell carcinoma. As DNA, the CDR3 is TGCGCCAGCAGAAACAGGAGCTGGGGGTCCTACGAGCAGTACTTC. This gives the protein CASRNRSWGSYEQYF.